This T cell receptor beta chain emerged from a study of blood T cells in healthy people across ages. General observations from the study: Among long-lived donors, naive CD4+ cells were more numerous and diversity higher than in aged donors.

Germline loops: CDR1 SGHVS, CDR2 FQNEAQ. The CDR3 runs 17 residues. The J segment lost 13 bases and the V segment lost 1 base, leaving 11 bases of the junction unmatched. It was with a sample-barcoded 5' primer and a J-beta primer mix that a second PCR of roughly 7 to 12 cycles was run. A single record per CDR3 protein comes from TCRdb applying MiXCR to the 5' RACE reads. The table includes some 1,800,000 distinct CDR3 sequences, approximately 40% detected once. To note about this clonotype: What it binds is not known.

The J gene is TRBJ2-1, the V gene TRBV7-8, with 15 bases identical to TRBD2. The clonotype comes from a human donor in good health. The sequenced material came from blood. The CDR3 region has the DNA TGTGCCAGCAGCTTAGGGACTAGCGGGGGGGCGGGTAACATTCAGTTCTTC. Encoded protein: CASSLGTSGGAGNIQFF.